Listed below are T cell receptor beta chains from one sample, sequenced in a study of blood T cell repertoires in COVID-19. TCRdb's copy holds only in-frame clones and misses some; the assay was immunoSEQ multiplex PCR. The data hold 400,000 to 550,000 clones, with roughly 89% observed a single time. Specimen: peripheral blood. All receptors derive from a young woman with acute or convalescent COVID-19. Both conserved end residues are part of each CDR3. D genes are given only for firm matches. Some rows have no size entry. The others give once, few or many, or a class for an expanded clone.

TRBV25-1	NA	TRBJ1-6	few	CATGGYNSPLHF	TGTGCTACCGGGGGCTATAATTCACCCCTCCACTTT
TRBV3-1/TRBV3-2	TRBD2	TRBJ2-5	NA	CASSQGVDSGGAETQYF	TGTGCCAGCAGCCAAGGGGTGGATAGCGGGGGGGCCGAGACCCAGTACTTC
TRBV7-9	TRBD1	TRBJ2-7	NA	CASGQGSPYEQYF	TGTGCCAGCGGACAGGGCTCACCCTACGAGCAGTACTTC
TRBV27	TRBD1	TRBJ2-7	NA	CASSLRTGVEQYF	TGTGCCAGCAGTTTACGGACAGGTGTAGAGCAGTACTTC
TRBV30	TRBD1	TRBJ2-3	NA	CAWRRGQETLMATDTQYF	TGTGCCTGGAGACGCGGACAGGAGACCCTTATGGCGACAGATACGCAGTATTTT
TRBV6-5	TRBD1	TRBJ1-3	NA	CASSRQGHSGNTIYF	TGTGCCAGCAGTCGACAGGGACACTCTGGAAACACCATATATTTT
TRBV3-1/TRBV3-2	NA	TRBJ2-3	NA	CASSQLSTGDTQYF	TGTGCCAGCAGCCAACTATCAACCGGAGATACGCAGTATTTT
TRBV11-2	TRBD2	TRBJ2-5	NA	CASILGVGGGRETQYF	TGTGCCAGCATCCTCGGGGTCGGGGGGGGCAGAGAGACCCAGTACTTC
TRBV4-1	NA	TRBJ2-1	NA	CASSRRYNEQFF	TGCGCCAGCAGCCGGAGGTACAATGAGCAGTTCTTC
TRBV2	NA	TRBJ2-2	NA	CARETRGDTGELFF	TGTGCCAGAGAGACCCGGGGAGACACCGGGGAGCTGTTTTTT
TRBV7-2	NA	TRBJ2-7	NA	CASSLPSPGAPPYEQYF	TGTGCCAGCAGCTTGCCCTCGCCAGGGGCTCCCCCCTACGAGCAGTACTTC
TRBV7-6	NA	TRBJ2-7	NA	CASSQQAGNTYEQYF	TGTGCCAGCAGCCAACAGGCGGGGAATACCTACGAGCAGTACTTC
TRBV6-5	TRBD1	TRBJ1-2	NA	CASSYSRGPYGYTF	TGTGCCAGCAGTTACTCCAGGGGGCCTTATGGCTACACCTTC
TRBV7-9	TRBD2	TRBJ2-7	NA	CASSQSGTRGFYEQYF	TGTGCCAGCAGTCAAAGTGGGACTAGGGGATTCTACGAGCAGTACTTC
TRBV4-1	NA	TRBJ1-2	NA	CASMNSKYGYTF	TGCGCCAGCATGAACTCCAAATATGGCTACACCTTC
TRBV5-1	TRBD1	TRBJ2-7	NA	CASRSGQTYEQYF	TGCGCCAGCAGATCGGGACAGACCTACGAGCAGTACTTC
TRBV5-4	TRBD1	TRBJ1-1	NA	CASSWDRGTEAFF	TGTGCCAGCAGCTGGGACAGGGGCACTGAAGCTTTCTTT
TRBV28	TRBD1	TRBJ2-2	NA	CASSSPQGTTGELFF	TGTGCCAGCAGCTCGCCACAGGGGACCACCGGGGAGCTGTTTTTT
TRBV29-1	TRBD1	TRBJ2-7	NA	CSVTGGNEQYF	TGCAGTGTGACAGGGGGCAACGAGCAGTACTTC
TRBV27	NA	TRBJ2-2	NA	CASSLGGTGELFF	TGTGCCAGCAGTTTAGGCGGGACCGGGGAGCTGTTTTTT
TRBV7-2	NA	TRBJ2-2	NA	CASSLHRAGELFF	TGTGCCAGCAGCTTACATCGGGCCGGGGAGCTGTTTTTT
TRBV20-1	NA	TRBJ2-2	NA	CSASKGQWLVAGELFF	TGCAGTGCTAGTAAGGGACAATGGCTAGTCGCCGGGGAGCTGTTTTTT
TRBV2	NA	TRBJ1-2	NA	CASSVDYGYTF	TGTGCCAGCAGCGTCGACTATGGCTACACCTTC
TRBV5-6	NA	TRBJ2-3	NA	CASRNRGDTQYF	TGTGCCAGCAGAAATAGGGGTGATACGCAGTATTTT
TRBV30	TRBD1	TRBJ1-2	NA	CAWRTAGGAWGYTF	TGTGCCTGGAGAACGGCAGGGGGCGCTTGGGGCTACACCTTC
TRBV5-1	TRBD2	TRBJ2-1	NA	CASSLGVGGLNEQFF	TGCGCCAGCAGCTTGGGAGTCGGGGGGTTGAATGAGCAGTTCTTC
TRBV5-1	TRBD2	TRBJ2-2	once	CASSRGLAGGPQIGELFF	TGCGCCAGCAGCCGGGGACTAGCGGGGGGCCCTCAGATCGGGGAGCTGTTTTTT
TRBV6-5	NA	TRBJ2-1	NA	CASSYSGLQADEQFF	TGTGCCAGCAGTTACTCGGGACTCCAGGCGGATGAGCAGTTCTTC
TRBV15	TRBD2	TRBJ2-2	NA	CATSRNRQRGGGGELFF	TGTGCCACCAGCAGAAACAGACAGCGGGGGGGCGGCGGGGAGCTGTTTTTT
TRBV2	NA	TRBJ2-2	NA	CASSELAGQSGELFF	TGTGCCAGCAGTGAACTTGCGGGCCAGTCCGGGGAGCTGTTTTTT
TRBV7-3	NA	TRBJ2-1	NA	CASSFNTRDEQFF	TGTGCCAGCAGCTTCAACACCCGGGATGAGCAGTTCTTC
TRBV2	TRBD1	TRBJ1-6	NA	CASSDRAYNSPLHF	TGTGCCAGCAGCGACAGGGCCTATAATTCACCCCTCCACTTT
TRBV5-1	NA	TRBJ2-2	NA	CASSLSPGEESGELFF	TGCGCCAGCAGCCTGTCCCCTGGAGAAGAGTCCGGGGAGCTGTTTTTT
TRBV2	TRBD1	TRBJ2-3	NA	CASEFEQGALDTQYF	TGTGCCAGCGAATTCGAACAGGGGGCCCTAGATACGCAGTATTTT
TRBV29-1	NA	TRBJ2-1	NA	CSVMKFGFDEQFF	TGCAGCGTGATGAAGTTCGGTTTCGATGAGCAGTTCTTC
TRBV5-1	TRBD1	TRBJ1-3	NA	CASSSQPTGGSGNTIYF	TGCGCCAGCAGCTCCCAACCCACAGGGGGCTCTGGAAACACCATATATTTT
TRBV24-1	NA	TRBJ2-2	NA	CATSDPGKNTGELFF	TGTGCCACCAGTGATCCGGGAAAGAACACCGGGGAGCTGTTTTTT
TRBV5-4	NA	TRBJ2-6	NA	CASSSGMVGTGANVLTF	TGTGCCAGCAGCTCCGGGATGGTAGGGACTGGGGCCAACGTCCTGACTTTC
TRBV4-1	NA	TRBJ2-2	once	CASSQDKRLVSTGELFF	TGCGCCAGCAGCCAAGATAAAAGATTAGTTAGCACCGGGGAGCTGTTTTTT
TRBV30	TRBD1	TRBJ2-7	NA	CAWSRDRGSEQYF	TGTGCCTGGAGTAGGGACAGGGGCTCCGAGCAGTACTTC
TRBV18	NA	TRBJ1-4	NA	CASSRGTNEKLFF	TGTGCCAGCTCTCGGGGAACTAATGAAAAACTGTTTTTT
TRBV6-5	TRBD1	TRBJ2-7	NA	CASSFDRGSYEQYF	TGTGCCAGCAGTTTTGACAGGGGCTCCTACGAGCAGTACTTC
TRBV3-1/TRBV3-2	NA	TRBJ1-6	NA	CASSLSANSPLHF	TGTGCCAGCAGCCTAAGCGCGAATTCACCCCTCCACTTT
TRBV3-1/TRBV3-2	NA	TRBJ1-1	NA	CASSQGGTGAEAFF	TGTGCCAGCAGCCAAGGTGGGACGGGGGCTGAAGCTTTCTTT
TRBV7-2	TRBD2	TRBJ2-7	NA	CASSLAAGPHEQYF	TGTGCCAGCAGCTTAGCAGCGGGGCCCCACGAGCAGTACTTC
TRBV5-4	NA	TRBJ1-1	NA	CASSWGGATEAFF	TGTGCCAGCAGCTGGGGGGGGGCCACTGAAGCTTTCTTT
TRBV28	NA	TRBJ1-1	NA	CASSVPRGRGTEAFF	TGTGCCAGCAGTGTACCCAGGGGAAGAGGCACTGAAGCTTTCTTT
TRBV19	NA	TRBJ1-2	NA	CASSNRHNYGYTF	TGTGCCAGTAGTAATAGACACAACTATGGCTACACCTTC
TRBV7-3	TRBD2	TRBJ2-3	NA	CASSPLPSGLAGPRYF	TGTGCCAGCAGCCCACTGCCATCGGGACTAGCGGGCCCTAGGTATTTT
TRBV19	TRBD1	TRBJ1-5	NA	CASRHRGDQPQHF	TGTGCCAGTAGACACAGGGGAGATCAGCCCCAGCATTTT
TRBV4-1	NA	TRBJ1-2	NA	CASSQGGDYGYTF	TGCGCCAGCAGCCAAGGGGGGGACTATGGCTACACCTTC
TRBV24-1	NA	TRBJ2-3	NA	CATSDSDPRGTDTQYF	TGTGCCACCAGTGATTCCGACCCCCGAGGGACAGATACGCAGTATTTT
TRBV6-6	TRBD1	TRBJ2-2	NA	CASSPSTGLNTGELFF	TGTGCCAGCAGCCCCTCGACAGGGCTGAACACCGGGGAGCTGTTTTTT
TRBV28	NA	TRBJ2-7	NA	CASSLTGNRAYEQYF	TGTGCCAGCAGCTTAACAGGTAACCGAGCCTACGAGCAGTACTTC
TRBV19	TRBD1	TRBJ1-2	once	CASSTSRDRGYGYTF	TGTGCCAGTAGTACGAGCCGGGACAGGGGATATGGCTACACCTTC
TRBV28	TRBD1	TRBJ2-7	NA	CASKTTGTGSTYEQYF	TGTGCCAGCAAGACGACCGGGACAGGGTCAACGTACGAGCAGTACTTC
TRBV4-1	TRBD1	TRBJ1-2	NA	CASSPQDRTFYGYTF	TGCGCCAGCAGCCCCCAGGACAGGACCTTCTATGGCTACACCTTC
TRBV5-1	NA	TRBJ1-1	NA	CASSREWGVRWNTEAFF	TGCGCCAGCAGTCGCGAGTGGGGGGTGCGATGGAACACTGAAGCTTTCTTT
TRBV4-1	NA	TRBJ2-2	NA	CASSLSGTHGGNTGELFF	TGCGCCAGCAGCCTTTCGGGGACACACGGCGGCAACACCGGGGAGCTGTTTTTT
TRBV5-1	TRBD2	TRBJ2-7	NA	CASSLGSRTSGGSSYEQYF	TGCGCCAGCAGCTTGGGATCTAGGACTAGCGGGGGGAGCTCCTACGAGCAGTACTTC